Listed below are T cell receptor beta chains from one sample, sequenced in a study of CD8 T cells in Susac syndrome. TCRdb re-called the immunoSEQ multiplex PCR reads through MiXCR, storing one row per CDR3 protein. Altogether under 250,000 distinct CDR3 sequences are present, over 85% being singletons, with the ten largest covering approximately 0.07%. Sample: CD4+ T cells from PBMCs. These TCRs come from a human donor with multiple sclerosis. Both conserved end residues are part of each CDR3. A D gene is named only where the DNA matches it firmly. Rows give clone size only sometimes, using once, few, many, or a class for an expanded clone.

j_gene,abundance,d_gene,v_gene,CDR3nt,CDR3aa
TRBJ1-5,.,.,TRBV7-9,TGTGCCAGCAGCCCCGGCAACGGGGCCCAGCCCCAGCATTTT,CASSPGNGAQPQHF
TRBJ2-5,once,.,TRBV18,TGTGCCAGCTCACCACCGGTGGAGACCCAGTACTTC,CASSPPVETQYF
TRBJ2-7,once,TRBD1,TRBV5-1,TGCGCCAGCAGCGAGGGGACAGGGAGTTTCGACGAGCAGTACTTC,CASSEGTGSFDEQYF
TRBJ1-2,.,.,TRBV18,TGTGCCAGCTCACCACAACAAGACGATGGCTACACCTTC,CASSPQQDDGYTF
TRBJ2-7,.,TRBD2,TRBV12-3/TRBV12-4,TGTGCCAGCAGTTCAGTAGCGGGAAACTCCTACGAGCAGTACTTC,CASSSVAGNSYEQYF
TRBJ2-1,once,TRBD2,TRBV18,TGTGCCAGCTCACCACAGCGGGGGGGAAATGAGCAGTTCTTC,CASSPQRGGNEQFF
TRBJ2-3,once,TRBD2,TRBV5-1,TGCGCCAGCAGCCCCCTGGGGCTAGCGGACACAGATACGCAGTATTTT,CASSPLGLADTDTQYF
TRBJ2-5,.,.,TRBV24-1,TGTGCCACCAGTGCTGGGAGTACTAGGGTGGAGACCCAGTACTTC,CATSAGSTRVETQYF
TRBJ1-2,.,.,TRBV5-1,TGCGCCAGCAGCCCGGTCGTCGGGTCGACCTATGGCTACACCTTC,CASSPVVGSTYGYTF
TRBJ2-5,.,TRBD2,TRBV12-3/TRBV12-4,TGTGCCAGCGGGTCTAGCGGGAGGGCCGAGGAGACCCAGTACTTC,CASGSSGRAEETQYF
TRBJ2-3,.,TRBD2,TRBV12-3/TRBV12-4,TGTGCCAGCCAGACTAGCGGCCGCACAGATACGCAGTATTTT,CASQTSGRTDTQYF
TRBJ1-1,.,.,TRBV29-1,TGCAGCGTTCCCTCTGAGATGGGAGCTTTCTTT,CSVPSEMGAFF
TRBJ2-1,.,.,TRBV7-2,TGTGCCAGCAGCTTATTTTCCGGGGGCGGCTACAATGAGCAGTTCTTC,CASSLFSGGGYNEQFF
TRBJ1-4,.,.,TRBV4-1,TGCGCCAGCAGCCAAGTCCCTTACCTCGGGGAAAAACTGTTTTTT,CASSQVPYLGEKLFF
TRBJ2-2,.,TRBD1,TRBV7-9,TGTGCCAGCACTTCTGGGACAGTAGTCACCGGGGAGCTGTTTTTT,CASTSGTVVTGELFF
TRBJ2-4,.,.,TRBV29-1,TGCAGCGGGGGCAGGGGAGGGAACATTCAGTACTTC,CSGGRGGNIQYF
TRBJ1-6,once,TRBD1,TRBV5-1,TGCGCCAGCAGCTGGGGAGGACAGGGGAATTCACCCCTCCACTTT,CASSWGGQGNSPLHF
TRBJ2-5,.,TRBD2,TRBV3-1,TGTGCCAGCAGCCAAGGGGCGGGGGGGCAGGGGACCCAGTACTTC,CASSQGAGGQGTQYF
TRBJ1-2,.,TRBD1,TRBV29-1,TGCAGCGTTGAAAGAGGGGGCGGCTATGGCTACACCTTC,CSVERGGGYGYTF
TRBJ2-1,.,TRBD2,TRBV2,TGTGCCAGCAGGCTACTAGCGGGAGGGCCTGATGAGCAGTTCTTC,CASRLLAGGPDEQFF
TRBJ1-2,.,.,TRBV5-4,TGTGCCAGCAGCCCCTTTCGAGGAGACTATGGCTACACCTTC,CASSPFRGDYGYTF
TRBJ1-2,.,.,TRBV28,TGTGCCAGCATGGACTTCTATGGCTACACCTTC,CASMDFYGYTF
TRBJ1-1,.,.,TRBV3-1,TGTGCCAGCAGCCAAGTTCGGAGGGGCACTGAAGCTTTCTTT,CASSQVRRGTEAFF
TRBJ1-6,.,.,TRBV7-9,TGTGCCAGCAGCTCCGACAGCCAAAATTCACCCCTCCACTTT,CASSSDSQNSPLHF
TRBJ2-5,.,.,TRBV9,TGTGCCAGCAGCGTAGGTACCGGGACCCTGGGGGAGACCCAGTACTTC,CASSVGTGTLGETQYF
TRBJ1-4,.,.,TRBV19,TGTGCCAGTCAGGACAGAGTCACAACTAATGAAAAACTGTTTTTT,CASQDRVTTNEKLFF
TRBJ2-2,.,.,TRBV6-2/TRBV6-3,TGTGCCAGCAGTCGCGCCCTAGCGTTCACCGGGGAGCTGTTTTTT,CASSRALAFTGELFF
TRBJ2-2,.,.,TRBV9,TGTGCCAGCAGCGTAGGTAGGGTCAGAGACGGGGAGCTGTTTTTT,CASSVGRVRDGELFF
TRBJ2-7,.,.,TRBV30,TGTGCCTGGATCGGGGGGCTCTACGAGCAGTACTTC,CAWIGGLYEQYF
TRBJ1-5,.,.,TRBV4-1,TGCGCCAGCCAAGGCGCGAGCAATCAGCCCCAGCATTTT,CASQGASNQPQHF
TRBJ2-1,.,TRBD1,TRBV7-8,TGTGCCAGCAGCTCGATGAGGACAGGGGGTTTAAATGAGCAGTTCTTC,CASSSMRTGGLNEQFF
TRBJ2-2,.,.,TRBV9,TGTGCCAGCAGCGTAAGAGGGGGGGCCGAGACCGGGGAGCTGTTTTTT,CASSVRGGAETGELFF
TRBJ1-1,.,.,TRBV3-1,TGTGCCAGCAGCCGCCAACCGGGGAACACTGAAGCTTTCTTT,CASSRQPGNTEAFF
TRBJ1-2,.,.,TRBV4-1,TGCGCCAGCAGCTACACTGCGAGGGACATATATGGCTACACCTTC,CASSYTARDIYGYTF
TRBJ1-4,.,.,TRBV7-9,TGTGCCAGCAGCTTAGGCGGACGTGGGAGAAAACTGTTTTTT,CASSLGGRGRKLFF
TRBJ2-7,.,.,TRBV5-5,TGTGCCAGCAGCTTTGCGGACCCCTCCTACGAGCAGTACTTC,CASSFADPSYEQYF
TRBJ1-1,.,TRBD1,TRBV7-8,TGTGCCAGCAGCTTACGACAGGGAGTAACTGAAGCTTTCTTT,CASSLRQGVTEAFF
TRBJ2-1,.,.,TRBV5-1,TGCGCCAGCAGCTTCGGACAGAACAATGAGCAGTTCTTC,CASSFGQNNEQFF
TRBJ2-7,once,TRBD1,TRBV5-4,TGTGCCAGCAGCTTGGTGGGACAGGGGACGAGTGAGCAGTACTTC,CASSLVGQGTSEQYF
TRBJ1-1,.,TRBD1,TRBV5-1,TGCGCCAGCAGCTTGGCCGGGACAGGGGACACTGAAGCTTTCTTT,CASSLAGTGDTEAFF
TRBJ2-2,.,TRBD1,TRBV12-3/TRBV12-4,TGTGCCAGCAGTTCCTCGACAGGGGCGGCCGGGGAGCTGTTTTTT,CASSSSTGAAGELFF
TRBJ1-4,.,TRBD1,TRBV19,TGTGCCAGTAGGTTAGCCGGGACAGGATTTGAAAAACTGTTTTTT,CASRLAGTGFEKLFF
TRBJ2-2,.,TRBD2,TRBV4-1,TGCGCCAGCAGGCTAGCGGGAGGTAAAACCGGGGAGCTGTTTTTT,CASRLAGGKTGELFF
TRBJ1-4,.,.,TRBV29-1,TGCAGCGCCAGTTCATCGGGGGGCCTGTTTTTT,CSASSSGGLFF
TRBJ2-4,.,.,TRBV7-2,TGTGCCAGCAGCTTAGAGTTCGGAAACATTCAGTACTTC,CASSLEFGNIQYF
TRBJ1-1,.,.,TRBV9,TGTGCCAGCAGCGTAGGTTCCCAGAACACTGAAGCTTTCTTT,CASSVGSQNTEAFF
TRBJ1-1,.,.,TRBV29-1,TGCAGCGTTGCGGACAGTAAGGAGGCTTTCTTT,CSVADSKEAFF
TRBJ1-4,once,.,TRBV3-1,TGTGCCAGCACGGAACTGGGGGGAAAAAATGAAAAACTGTTTTTT,CASTELGGKNEKLFF
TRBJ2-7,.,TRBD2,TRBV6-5,TGTGCCAGCAGTACTGGACTAGCGGGGGACGAGCAGTACTTC,CASSTGLAGDEQYF
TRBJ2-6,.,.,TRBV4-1,TGCGCCAGCAGCCAAGATTCCGGGCCCGGCGGGGCCAACGTCCTGACTTTC,CASSQDSGPGGANVLTF
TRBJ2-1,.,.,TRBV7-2,TGTGCCAGCAGCTTAGGTAACGATCTCTACAATGAGCAGTTCTTC,CASSLGNDLYNEQFF
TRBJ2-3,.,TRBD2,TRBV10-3,TGTGCCATCACCGGGACTAGCGGGAGTTCTGGCACAGATACGCAGTATTTT,CAITGTSGSSGTDTQYF
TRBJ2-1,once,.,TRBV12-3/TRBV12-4,TGTGCCAGCAGTTTACTCACGGAGCAGTTCTTC,CASSLLTEQFF
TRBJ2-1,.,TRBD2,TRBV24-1,TGTGCCACCCGGGGGGAATCCCAGGGCAATGAGCAGTTCTTC,CATRGESQGNEQFF